One sample yielded the 7 T cell receptor beta chains listed below, sequenced in a study of shared T cell receptors in the human thymus. The repertoire was sequenced with immunoSEQ multiplex PCR; TCRdb's copy has only in-frame clones and lacks some. The sample includes 500,000 to 550,000 clones, 75% to 85% of them seen just once. The same specimen was also included in a second study, on human thymus T cells.

Sequencing input: thymocytes. Receptors were obtained from a boy under two years old with a congenital heart defect.

The chain is built from TRBV19 and TRBJ2-7; the D gene is possibly TRBD1 (6 bases). Germline values: CDR1 LNHDA, CDR2 SQIVND (reference sequence). Trimming pared 3 bases from V and 0 bases from J, leaving 12 bases between. CDR3 length equals 15 residues. The CDR3 DNA reads as TGTGCCAGTAGTATGGAAAGGACAGTCTCCTACGAGCAGTACTTC. The encoded protein is CASSMERTVSYEQYF. Filled out from reference TRBV19 and TRBJ2-7, the complete variable domain reads DGGITQSPKYLFRKEGQNVTLSCEQNLNHDAMYWYRQDPGQGLRLIYYSQIVNDFQKGDIAEGYSVSREKKESFPLTVTSAQKNPTAFYLCASSMERTVSYEQYFGPGTRLTVT.

The chain uses TRBV4-3 and TRBJ1-1, with a weak D call TRBD1 (6 bases). CDR3 size: 16 residues. The V gene lost 6 bases and the J gene lost 3 bases, with 20 bases spanning the gap. From germline, CDR1 is LGHNA and CDR2 YSLEER. CDR3 DNA: TGCGCCAGCAGTAGGGCCGATACAGGGCCTTACACTGAAGCTTTCTTT. It specifies CASSRADTGPYTEAFF.

The rearrangement uses TRBV5-1 and TRBJ2-7; 8 nucleotides agree with TRBD1. This CDR3 comprises 15 residues. The V gene's germline CDR1 is SGHRS and CDR2 YFSETQ. The J segment lost 1 base and the V segment lost 4 bases, leaving 7 bases of the junction unmatched. The CDR3 DNA reads as TGCGCCAGCAGCGCAGGGGACAGGCGATCCTACGAGCAGTACTTC. The encoded protein is CASSAGDRRSYEQYF.

The gene calls are TRBV5-8 and TRBJ1-2; D unclear. Looked up from germline, CDR1 is SGHTS and CDR2 is YDEGEE. V lost 4 bases and J lost 3, with 10 bases in between. CDR3 length: 13 residues. The CDR3 sequence is CASSPRRDYGYTF. CDR3 sequence (DNA): TGTGCCAGCAGCCCGAGACGGGACTATGGCTACACCTTC.

J is TRBJ2-7 and V is TRBV4-3; TRBD2 might be the D (5 bases). With 2 bases removed from V and 2 bases from J, the gap between germline ends came to 13 bases. This CDR3 contains 15 residues. The germline gives CDR1 LGHNA, CDR2 YSLEER. The CDR3 loop is CASSQSSSNTYEQYF. Written as DNA, the CDR3 is TGCGCCAGCAGCCAATCTAGCTCCAATACCTACGAGCAGTACTTC.

The chain has TRBV15 and TRBJ1-2; no clear D gene. CDR1 is LNHNV and CDR2 is YYDKDF in the germline V gene (reference sequence). Trimming shortened V by 1 base and J by 5 bases, and 5 bases separated the two germline ends. This CDR3 region has 12 residues. CDR3 in DNA: TGTGCCACCAGCAGAGGAGGATATGGCTACACCTTC. The encoded protein is CATSRGGYGYTF.

The chain employs TRBV4-3 and TRBJ2-2; D remains unclear. Germline CDR1 LGHNA, CDR2 YSLEER. The V end was cut by 1 base, the J end by 15 bases, with 15 bases between. The CDR3 loop spans 13 amino acids. The CDR3 region is CASSQAQKKPVFF. In nucleotides, the CDR3 is TGCGCCAGCAGCCAAGCACAAAAAAAACCTGTGTTTTTT.